This is a list of T cell receptor beta chains from one sample in a study of STAT5B mutations in CD4+ large granular lymphocyte leukemia. Sequenced by immunoSEQ multiplex PCR; TCRdb stores in-frame clones only, minus some. The sample lists about 50,000 clones; 80% to 85% were seen once. The sample taken for sequencing was CD4+ T cells from blood buffy coats. The receptors stem from a human donor in good health. Each CDR3 is given with its conserved first and last residue. D genes are given only for firm matches. Only part of the rows carry a size: once, few, many, or a class if the clone is expanded.

j_call clone_size v_call d_call cdr3_aa cdr3_nt
TRBJ1-2 - TRBV28 - CASLQGRNRYGYTF TGTGCCAGCCTACAGGGCAGAAACCGTTATGGCTACACCTTC
TRBJ1-2 - TRBV10-2 TRBD1 CASSEGSRGVRGYTF TGCGCCAGCAGTGAAGGGTCCAGGGGGGTCCGTGGCTACACCTTC
TRBJ1-2 few TRBV19 - CASERGNYGYTF TGTGCCAGCGAGAGGGGGAACTATGGCTACACCTTC
TRBJ1-1 - TRBV18 - CASSFRGTEAFF TGTGCCAGCTCATTTCGCGGGACTGAAGCTTTCTTT
TRBJ1-2 - TRBV5-4 - CASSPRTDYGYTF TGTGCCAGCAGCCCCAGGACAGATTATGGCTACACCTTC
TRBJ1-1 - TRBV10-3 TRBD1 CAISGLTGGRTEAFF TGTGCCATCAGTGGGTTAACAGGGGGCCGAACTGAAGCTTTCTTT
TRBJ2-7 - TRBV7-3 - CASSLRGATGSYEQYF TGTGCCAGCAGCTTAAGAGGCGCGACGGGGTCCTACGAGCAGTACTTC
TRBJ1-2 - TRBV29-1 - CSVVSPGLLGPLF TGCAGCGTTGTGTCCCCGGGACTGCTTGGACCTTTGTTC
TRBJ1-2 - TRBV10-2 TRBD1 CASSGGDRGSANYGYTF TGCGCCAGCAGTGGCGGGGACAGGGGATCCGCTAACTATGGCTACACCTTC
TRBJ2-5 - TRBV7-9 - CASSPRSGETQYF TGTGCCAGCAGCCCCCGTAGTGGGGAGACCCAGTACTTC
TRBJ2-7 - TRBV19 - CASSRDSGAGQYEQYF TGTGCCAGTAGTAGAGACTCCGGAGCCGGACAGTACGAGCAGTACTTC
TRBJ2-7 - TRBV30 - CAWSVLPGYYEQYF TGTGCCTGGAGTGTACTTCCAGGGTACTACGAGCAGTACTTC
TRBJ2-1 - TRBV9 TRBD2 CASSVGGLAGGFYSYNEQFF TGTGCCAGCAGCGTAGGGGGGCTAGCGGGAGGCTTTTACTCTTACAATGAGCAGTTCTTC
TRBJ2-1 - TRBV21-1 - CASSKGTQTYNEQFF TGTGCCAGCAGCAAAGGGACTCAGACCTACAATGAGCAGTTCTTC
TRBJ2-4 - TRBV21-1 - CASSKAPGPAKNIQYF TGTGCCAGCAGCAAAGCCCCGGGTCCAGCCAAAAACATTCAGTACTTC
TRBJ1-5 - TRBV4-1 - CASSQGQLNQPQHF TGCGCCAGCAGCCAAGGACAGCTTAATCAGCCCCAGCATTTT
TRBJ1-6 - TRBV5-1 TRBD1 CASSSGTANSPLHF TGCGCCAGCAGCTCTGGGACAGCTAATTCACCCCTCCACTTT
TRBJ2-1 - TRBV11-3 TRBD1 CASSEGVFGTGLNEQFF TGTGCCAGCAGCGAAGGGGTTTTCGGGACAGGGTTGAATGAGCAGTTCTTC
TRBJ2-3 - TRBV4-2 - CASSPSGDADTQYF TGTGCCAGCAGCCCGTCCGGGGACGCAGATACGCAGTATTTT
TRBJ1-6 - TRBV6-1 TRBD1 CASSEFGTGRGYNSPLHF TGTGCCAGCAGTGAATTCGGGACAGGTCGGGGCTATAATTCACCCCTCCACTTT
TRBJ2-3 - TRBV9 - CASSVGRERLTDTQYF TGTGCCAGCAGCGTAGGACGGGAGCGACTCACAGATACGCAGTATTTT
TRBJ1-2 - TRBV5-4 - CASSLAAGPYGYTF TGTGCCAGCAGCTTGGCCGCGGGACCGTATGGCTACACCTTC
TRBJ2-1 few TRBV6-4 TRBD2 CASSDSSGGANEQFF TGTGCCAGCAGTGACTCTAGCGGGGGGGCCAATGAGCAGTTCTTC
TRBJ1-2 few TRBV5-1 - CASSQNNYGYTF TGCGCCAGCAGCCAAAATAACTATGGCTACACCTTC
TRBJ2-1 - TRBV7-8 - CASRSSRTHNEQFF TGTGCCAGCAGATCTAGCAGGACGCACAATGAGCAGTTCTTC
TRBJ1-5 - TRBV2 - CASKEDFNQPQHF TGTGCCAGCAAAGAGGATTTTAATCAGCCCCAGCATTTT
TRBJ2-1 - TRBV5-4 TRBD1 CASSPAGTGVRSYNEQFF TGTGCCAGCAGCCCGGCAGGGACAGGGGTCCGCTCCTACAATGAGCAGTTCTTC
TRBJ1-3 - TRBV7-9 - CASSLWGRASSGNTIYF TGTGCCAGCAGCTTATGGGGCAGGGCTAGCTCTGGAAACACCATATATTTT
TRBJ2-7 - TRBV11-2 - CASSLDPGRKYEQYF TGTGCCAGCAGCTTAGATCCCGGACGGAAATACGAGCAGTACTTC
TRBJ2-5 - TRBV19 - CASSTMGGVKETQYF TGTGCCAGTAGCACGATGGGGGGAGTTAAAGAGACCCAGTACTTC
TRBJ2-5 - TRBV9 - CASSVSRGGKYQETQYF TGTGCCAGCAGCGTCTCCCGTGGGGGGAAGTACCAAGAGACCCAGTACTTC
TRBJ2-1 - TRBV7-3 TRBD2 CASSHRGGTYNEQFF TGTGCCAGCAGCCATCGCGGGGGTACCTACAATGAGCAGTTCTTC
TRBJ1-4 - TRBV2 TRBD1 CASRLTGKNDKLFF TGTGCCAGCAGGTTGACAGGGAAAAATGACAAACTGTTTTTT
TRBJ2-7 - TRBV6-5 - CASSYLGAYEQYF TGTGCCAGCAGTTACCTGGGGGCCTACGAGCAGTACTTC
TRBJ1-6 few TRBV2 - CASTGLGSPLHF TGTGCCAGCACAGGTCTCGGTTCACCCCTCCACTTT
TRBJ1-2 few TRBV18 - CASSPEPTRGYTF TGTGCCAGCTCACCTGAACCAACTAGGGGCTACACCTTC
TRBJ2-3 - TRBV11-1 - CASSLAGGPDTQYF TGTGCCAGCAGCTTAGCGGGGGGGCCAGATACGCAGTATTTT